What follows describes a single TCR beta chain. Germline V gives CDR1 SNHLY, CDR2 FYNNEI. This CDR3 is 13 amino acids long. The data derive from a study of T cells expressing NK-cell markers. Reanalyzing the 5' RACE reads, TCRdb keeps one entry per CDR3 protein, without DNA. The sample yields under 600,000 distinct CDR3 sequences, of which the top ten take up more than 1.4%. The chain couples TRBV2 to TRBJ1-1. This clonotype was obtained from a woman between 50 and 59 years old in good health. The sequencing sample was made of blood T cells: a sorted CD56 or NKG2C T cell subset, CD4+ or CD8+ T cells, or bulk PBMC T cells (not recorded which). CDR3 protein: CATVGQPNTEAFF.